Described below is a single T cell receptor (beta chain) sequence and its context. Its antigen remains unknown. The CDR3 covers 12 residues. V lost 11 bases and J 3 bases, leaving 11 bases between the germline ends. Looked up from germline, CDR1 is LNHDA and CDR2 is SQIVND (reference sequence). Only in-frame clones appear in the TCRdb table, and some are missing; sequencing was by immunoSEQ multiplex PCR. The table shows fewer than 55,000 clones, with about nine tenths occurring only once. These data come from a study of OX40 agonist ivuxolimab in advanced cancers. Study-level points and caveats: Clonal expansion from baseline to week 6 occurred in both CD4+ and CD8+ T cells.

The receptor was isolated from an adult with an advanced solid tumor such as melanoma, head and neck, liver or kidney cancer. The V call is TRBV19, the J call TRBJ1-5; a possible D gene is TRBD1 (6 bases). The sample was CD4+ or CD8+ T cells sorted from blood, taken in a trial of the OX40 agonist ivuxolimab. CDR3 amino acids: CAVQGPNQPQHF. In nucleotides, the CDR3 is TGTGCCGTTCAGGGGCCCAATCAGCCCCAGCATTTT.